The next 25 T cell receptor beta chains were all read from a single sample in a study of T cells in Graves' hyperthyroidism and ophthalmopathy. TCR beta CDR3 regions were amplified from RNA. HTBI primers were used for first-round RT-PCR of the TCR CDR3. TCRdb recomputed calls from the multiplex PCR reads with MiXCR, one row per CDR3 protein. The sample shows a few hundred thousand distinct CDR3 sequences, 15% to 20% of them seen only once. Sequencing was carried out using blood. The receptor set was obtained from a woman aged 18-30 years with Graves' hyperthyroidism.

This clonotype was seen at least ten times. For the CDR3, the DNA is TGTGCCAGCAGACGACAGGGAGAGGGGGACCGCTACACCTTC. This translates into CASRRQGEGDRYTF. This chain joins TRBV2 and TRBJ1-2, with 7 positions matching TRBD1. Germline V CDR1 and CDR2: SNHLY, FYNNEI. The ends lost 6 bases at V and 9 bases at J; junction bases unmatched: 13. The CDR3 length is 14 residues.

In this sample, this clonotype turned up many times. V and J are TRBV5-1 and TRBJ1-5; D is ambiguous. Trimming left V 3 bases short and J 5 bases short, with 9 bases between. CDR3 length: 13 amino acids. Per the germline V gene, CDR1 is SGHRS and CDR2 is YFSETQ. CDR3 coding DNA: TGCGCCAGCAGCTCTGGTGAGGATCAGCCCCAGCATTTT. It codes for CASSSGEDQPQHF.

This clonotype was counted between two and nine times. The chain combines TRBV7-2 with TRBJ2-2; TRBD1 matches 10 bases. This CDR3 is built from 15 residues. Germline CDR1 and CDR2: SGHTA and FQGNSA. V shed 5 bases, J shed 5 bases, and the junction held 5 bases outside the gene matches. CDR3 sequence reads: CASSPDRGRTGELFF. DNA of the CDR3: TGTGCCAGCAGCCCTGACAGGGGGCGAACCGGGGAGCTGTTTTTT.

In the case of this clonotype: This may arise from a read error, as a much more abundant clone is one base away. V and J are TRBV2 and TRBJ2-5, with D perhaps given as TRBD1 or TRBD2 (5 bases each). This CDR3 is 12 amino acids long. In germline, CDR1 is SNHLY, CDR2 FYNNEI. V lost 7 bases to trimming and J lost 5 bases, with 11 bases between them. The CDR3 DNA reads TGTGCCAGCACGACAGAGGGGGAGACCCAGTACTTC. It encodes CASTTEGETQYF.

This clonotype was seen ten or more times. The V call is TRBV28, the J call TRBJ1-2, with 7 bases aligning to TRBD1. CDR1 and CDR2 from the germline V gene are MDHEN and SYDVKM. The CDR3 covers 14 residues. Trimming cost V 7 bases and J 1 base; bases outside gene matches: 6. The CDR3 here is CASTGQAINYGYTF. In DNA form, the CDR3 reads TGTGCCAGCACTGGACAGGCAATTAACTATGGCTACACCTTC.

The genes are TRBV5-1 and TRBJ2-2; 9 nucleotides agree with TRBD1. Per the germline V gene, CDR1 is SGHRS and CDR2 is YFSETQ. J was trimmed by 5 bases and V by 4 bases; bases with no gene match: 6. The CDR3 runs 15 residues. CDR3 sequence (DNA): TGCGCCAGCAGCCGGGACAGGGTGGAAACCGGGGAGCTGTTTTTT. Protein: CASSRDRVETGELFF.

The V and J genes are TRBV6-2 or TRBV6-3 and TRBJ1-1; tentative D call: TRBD1 (5 bases). CDR1 is MNHEY and CDR2 is SVGEGT in the germline V gene. The CDR3 is 13 amino acids. Trimming took off 7 bases at V and 0 bases at J, with 9 bases between the two ends. The CDR3 DNA sequence: TGTGCCAGCAACAGAGGGGTGAACACTGAAGCTTTCTTT. Its translation: CASNRGVNTEAFF.

In this sample, this clonotype turned up many times. V usage is TRBV12-3 or TRBV12-4 and J usage is TRBJ2-4, with D perhaps TRBD1 (5 bases). The V end was cut by 5 bases, the J end by 9 bases, with 14 bases between. The CDR3 has 13 amino acids. The DNA for the CDR3 is TGTGCCAGCAGTCAAGCCTACAGGCGCATTCAGTACTTC. Residues: CASSQAYRRIQYF.

This rearrangement joins TRBV12-3 or TRBV12-4 to TRBJ1-5; D ambiguous. This CDR3 has 14 amino acids. Deletions cut 0 bases from V and 7 bases from J, with 10 bases between. Written as DNA, the CDR3 is TGTGCCAGCAGTTTAGCGTCGGGGAGGCAGCCCCAGCATTTT. It specifies CASSLASGRQPQHF.

This clonotype has a handful of counts. This may be a read error: a much more frequent sequence differs by one nucleotide. Lacking the conserved final phenylalanine or tryptophan, this CDR3 likely reflects a read error. The chain employs TRBV27 and TRBJ1-1; perhaps TRBD1 as D (6 bases). Germline lookup yields CDR1 MNHEY and CDR2 SMNVEV (reference sequence). The V end lost 2 bases, the J end lost 8 bases, and 12 bases lay between the germline ends. The CDR3 sequence is 13 residues long. The CDR3 region is CASSLRGGIEAFY. The CDR3 DNA reads TGTGCCAGCAGTTTAAGAGGGGGGATAGAAGCTTTCTAT.

The rearrangement joins TRBV6-1 to TRBJ1-1; D is undetermined. V gave up 10 bases and J gave up 0 bases, with 12 bases separating them. The germline V gene encodes CDR1 MNHNS and CDR2 SASEGT. CDR3 size: 13 residues. The CDR3 is CATRSSLNTEAFF. CDR3 coding DNA: TGTGCCACCCGGAGTAGCCTGAACACTGAAGCTTTCTTT.

The sample holds many counts of this clonotype. J is TRBJ2-7 and V is TRBV20-1; tentative D call: TRBD1 (6 bases). The germline gives CDR1 DFQATT, CDR2 SNEGSKA (reference sequence). Trimming shortened V by 1 base and J by 6 bases, and 19 bases separated the two germline ends. The CDR3 loop spans 15 amino acids. The CDR3 coding sequence is TGCAGTGCTAGAGCCCCAAATCAGGGGTTTGGCGAGCAGTACTTC. This encodes CSARAPNQGFGEQYF.

This clonotype has a count of ten or more. The chain combines TRBV7-2 with TRBJ1-2; 7 bases are shared with TRBD1. The V and J ends lost 5 bases and 7 bases, in that order; junction bases with no gene match: 4. The CDR3 runs to 12 residues. Germline values: CDR1 SGHTA, CDR2 FQGNSA. The CDR3 DNA reads TGTGCCAGCAGCCCGGACAGGATTGGCTACACCTTC. It yields the protein CASSPDRIGYTF. The entire variable domain, with the rest obtained from reference TRBV7-2 and TRBJ1-2, is as follows: GAGVSQSPSNKVTEKGKDVELRCDPISGHTALYWYRQSLGQGLEFLIYFQGNSAPDKSGLPSDRFSAERTGGSVSTLTIQRTQQEDSAVYLCASSPDRIGYTFGSGTRLTVV.

Comments on this clonotype: A read error may explain this, as a much larger clone is one base away. The chain employs TRBV7-2 and TRBJ1-1; unclear D gene. The CDR3 runs 12 residues. Germline CDR1 is SGHTA and CDR2 is FQGNSA. CDR3 sequence reads: CASSLINTEACF. In DNA, the CDR3 is TGTGCCAGCAGTCTCATAAACACTGAAGCTTGCTTT.

This clonotype was seen many times. The J gene is TRBJ2-7, the V gene TRBV10-3; the D is unclear. The CDR3 totals 12 residues. Germline V gene sequence: CDR1 ENHRY, CDR2 SYGVKD. Trimming left V 9 bases short and J 3 bases short, with 12 bases between. This CDR3 reads CAICQACYEQYF. Here the CDR3 DNA reads TGTGCCATTTGTCAGGCTTGCTACGAGCAGTACTTC.

This clonotype was observed many times. This chain connects TRBV5-4 to TRBJ1-3, with D uncertain. The V end was cut by 6 bases, the J end by 4 bases, with 14 bases between. Germline-derived CDR1 and CDR2 are SGHNT and YYREEE (reference sequence). This CDR3 has 14 residues. CDR3 sequence reads: CASKNRSKGNTIYF. CDR3 DNA: TGTGCCAGCAAGAACCGGAGTAAAGGAAACACCATATATTTT.

The chain is built from TRBV12-3 or TRBV12-4 and TRBJ2-7; D gene unclear. This CDR3 region has 12 residues. Trimming took off 5 bases at V and 5 bases at J, with 10 bases between the two ends. DNA of the CDR3: TGTGCCAGCAGTCTCGACACAGACGAGCAGTACTTC. Translation gives CASSLDTDEQYF.

This clonotype has at least ten counts. J is TRBJ1-1 and V is TRBV7-3, with D hard to call. V gave up 2 bases and J gave up 1 base, with 11 bases separating them. The CDR3 length is 15 residues. CDR1 SGHTA and CDR2 FQGTGA come from the germline V gene. The CDR3: CASSLQTMTNTEAFF. The CDR3 DNA is TGTGCCAGCAGCTTACAAACAATGACGAACACTGAAGCTTTCTTT.

This clonotype was observed at least ten times. V and J are TRBV28 and TRBJ1-1, with 9 bases lining up with TRBD1. This CDR3 has 13 amino acids. Germline CDR1 MDHEN, CDR2 SYDVKM. With 6 bases clipped from V and 6 bases from J, the junction kept 5 bases outside the gene matches. The CDR3 DNA is TGTGCCAGCAGCGAACAGGGGGCACCTGAAGCTTTCTTT. It codes for CASSEQGAPEAFF.

This clonotype was counted ten times or more. One junction end does not reproduce the germline sequence, and a read error may be involved. CDR3 nucleotide sequence: TGCAGTGCTGGAGAAAACGACAGACAAGAGACCCAGTACTTC. It specifies CSAGENDRQETQYF. The chain recombines TRBV20-1 with TRBJ2-5; TRBD1 might be the D (5 bases). Germline V gene lookup returns CDR1 DFQATT and CDR2 SNEGSKA (reference sequence). This CDR3 has 14 residues.

The gene calls are TRBV6-1 and TRBJ2-7; D is uncertain. Germline V gene lookup returns CDR1 MNHNS and CDR2 SASEGT. With 1 base removed from V and 7 bases from J, the gap between germline ends came to 20 bases. This CDR3 spans 16 amino acids. The CDR3 loop reads CASSEGSYLPTREQYF. The CDR3 DNA is TGTGCCAGCAGTGAAGGGAGCTATTTACCAACGCGGGAGCAGTACTTC.

In this sample, this clonotype turned up many times. The J gene is TRBJ1-2, the V gene TRBV20-1; TRBD1 matches at 8 bases. Losses at the gene ends were 4 bases for V and 2 bases for J; bases not matched to a gene: 3. Germline CDR1 reads DFQATT; CDR2 reads SNEGSKA (reference sequence). The CDR3 covers 13 residues. CDR3 residues: CSATTGVNYGYTF. The CDR3 bases are TGCAGTGCTACGACAGGGGTCAACTATGGCTACACCTTC.

This chain links TRBV27 with TRBJ2-7; 12 bases line up with TRBD2. The CDR3 has 15 amino acids. J lost 7 bases, V lost 5 bases, and 9 bases had no gene match. Germline lookup yields CDR1 MNHEY and CDR2 SMNVEV (reference sequence). CDR3 sequence (DNA): TGTGCCAGCAGTCGATGGACTAGCGGGATTTATGAGCAGTACTTC. Protein product: CASSRWTSGIYEQYF.

The rearrangement joins TRBV20-1 to TRBJ1-5; possibly TRBD1 for D (6 bases). Trimming pared 3 bases from V and 5 bases from J, leaving 14 bases between. CDR1 DFQATT and CDR2 SNEGSKA come from the germline V gene (reference sequence). CDR3 size: 14 residues. CDR3 protein: CSASGGQAYQPQHF. In DNA, the CDR3 is TGCAGTGCTAGTGGGGGGCAGGCATATCAGCCCCAGCATTTT.

This clonotype occurred many times. The chain uses TRBV12-3 or TRBV12-4 and TRBJ1-5; a possible D gene is TRBD1 (6 bases). CDR3 size: 18 residues. V lost 4 bases and J lost 6, with 25 bases in between. The CDR3 coding sequence is TGTGCCAGCAGTTCCCGGGGGGGGGCGTCGGGCCTGGGTCAGCCCCAGCATTTT. Protein: CASSSRGGASGLGQPQHF.